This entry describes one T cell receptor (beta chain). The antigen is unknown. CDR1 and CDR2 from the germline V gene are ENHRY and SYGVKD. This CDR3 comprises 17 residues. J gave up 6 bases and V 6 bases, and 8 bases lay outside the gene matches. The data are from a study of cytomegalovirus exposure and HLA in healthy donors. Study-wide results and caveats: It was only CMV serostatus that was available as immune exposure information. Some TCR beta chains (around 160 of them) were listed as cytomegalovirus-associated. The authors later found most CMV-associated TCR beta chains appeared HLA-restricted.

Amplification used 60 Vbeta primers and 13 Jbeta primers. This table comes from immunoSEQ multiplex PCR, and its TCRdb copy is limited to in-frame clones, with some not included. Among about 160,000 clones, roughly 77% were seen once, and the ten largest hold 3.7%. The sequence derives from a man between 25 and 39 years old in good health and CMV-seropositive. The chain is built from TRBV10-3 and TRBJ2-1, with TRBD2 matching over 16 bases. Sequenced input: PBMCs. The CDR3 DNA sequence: TGTGCCATCAGGGAGGGACTAGCGGGGGGGCCGGGCAATGAGCAGTTCTTC. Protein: CAIREGLAGGPGNEQFF.